This entry lists 13 T cell receptor beta chains sequenced from one sample in a study of cytomegalovirus exposure and HLA in healthy donors. PCR used 60 Vbeta primers and 13 Jbeta primers. Sequenced by immunoSEQ multiplex PCR; TCRdb stores in-frame clones only, minus some. The sample shows fewer than 150,000 clones, 80% of them seen only once. Sequenced material: PBMCs. These TCRs come from a male donor in good health and CMV-seronegative.

The J gene is TRBJ1-1, the V gene TRBV29-1; D is undetermined. V lost 4 bases and J 8 bases, leaving 17 bases between the germline ends. From germline, CDR1 is SQVTM and CDR2 ANQGSEA. The CDR3 is 13 residues long. The chain's CDR3 is CSVVEGGSLEAFF. The CDR3 DNA is TGCAGCGTTGTCGAGGGCGGATCGCTCGAAGCTTTCTTT.

The chain links TRBV5-1 to TRBJ2-7; D unresolved. Trimming removed 4 bases at V and 2 bases at J, with 7 bases between. This CDR3 spans 12 amino acids. From germline, CDR1 is SGHRS and CDR2 YFSETQ. The CDR3 is CASSTDTYEQYF. The CDR3 DNA reads as TGCGCCAGCAGCACTGACACCTACGAGCAGTACTTC.

This sequence joins TRBV2 and TRBJ1-2; 8 bases are shared with TRBD1. Germline V gene sequence: CDR1 SNHLY, CDR2 FYNNEI. The V segment lost 5 bases and the J segment 4 bases; nucleotides outside the gene matches: 3. The CDR3 sequence is 13 residues long. DNA for the CDR3: TGTGCCAGCAGTAATACAGGGGGCTATGGCTACACCTTC. Translating gives CASSNTGGYGYTF.

This chain uses TRBV10-2 with TRBJ1-3; D not certain. V shed 6 bases and J shed 2 bases, with 11 bases lying between them. Germline lookup yields CDR1 WSHSY and CDR2 SAAADI. The CDR3 totals 14 residues. CDR3 in DNA: TGCGCCAGCAGCAGCGTCGACGCTGGAAACACCATATATTTT. It yields the protein CASSSVDAGNTIYF.

The chain joins TRBV7-2 to TRBJ1-4; 9 bases are a match to TRBD1. V dropped 4 bases and J dropped 7; count of bases not matched to a gene: 7. The CDR3 length is 15 residues. Looked up from germline, CDR1 is SGHTA and CDR2 is FQGNSA. CDR3 residues: CASSSMGQGGEKLFF. The DNA of the CDR3 is TGTGCCAGCAGCTCGATGGGACAGGGTGGTGAAAAACTGTTTTTT.

V usage is TRBV19 and J usage is TRBJ2-2, with TRBD1 matching over 8 bases. V trimming: 7 bases; J trimming: 3 bases; junction bases outside the gene matches: 10. This CDR3 region has 16 residues. Germline V gene lookup returns CDR1 LNHDA and CDR2 SQIVND (reference sequence). CDR3: CASIPQDREDTGELFF. In DNA form, the CDR3 reads TGTGCCAGTATCCCTCAGGACAGGGAGGACACCGGGGAGCTGTTTTTT.

This chain uses TRBV7-2 with TRBJ1-5; D unclear. The CDR3 extends over 14 amino acids. The germline V and J ends were trimmed by 4 bases and 1 base, with 8 bases remaining between them. Germline-derived CDR1 and CDR2 are SGHTA and FQGNSA. The CDR3 region has the DNA TGTGCCAGCAGCTATGACATAAGCAATCAGCCCCAGCATTTT. It specifies CASSYDISNQPQHF. The entire variable domain, with the rest obtained from reference TRBV7-2 and TRBJ1-5, is as follows: GAGVSQSPSNKVTEKGKDVELRCDPISGHTALYWYRQSLGQGLEFLIYFQGNSAPDKSGLPSDRFSAERTGGSVSTLTIQRTQQEDSAVYLCASSYDISNQPQHFGDGTRLSIL.

The gene calls are TRBV11-2 and TRBJ1-5; possibly TRBD1 for D (5 bases). The germline V gene has CDR1 SGHAT and CDR2 FQNNGV. V lost 3 bases, J lost 1 base, and 10 bases lay in between. This CDR3 is built from 15 residues. The DNA for the CDR3 is TGTGCCAGCAGCTTGGGGGGAAGGAGCAATCAGCCCCAGCATTTT. Translating it yields CASSLGGRSNQPQHF.

This chain joins TRBV5-8 and TRBJ1-1, with TRBD1 identical over 8 bases. The CDR3 consists of 15 residues. Germline CDR1 reads SGHTS; CDR2 reads YDEGEE. V shed 0 bases and J 6 bases; nucleotides not matched to a gene: 7. The CDR3 spells CASSLGDRLGAEAFF. In nucleotides, the CDR3 is TGTGCCAGCAGCTTGGGGGACAGGCTAGGGGCTGAAGCTTTCTTT. Combining the CDR3 with reference TRBV5-8 and TRBJ1-1 gives the whole variable domain EAGVTQSPTHLIKTRGQQATLRCSPISGHTSVYWYQQALGLGLQFLLWYDEGEERNRGNFPPRFSGRQFPNYSSELNVNALELEDSALYLCASSLGDRLGAEAFFGQGTRLTVV.

The rearrangement links TRBV18 to TRBJ1-2, with 8 bases fitting TRBD1. In germline, CDR1 is KGHSH, CDR2 LQKENI. This CDR3 is built from 14 residues. The V gene end was trimmed by 3 bases and the J gene end by 8 bases; junction bases not matched to a gene: 8. This CDR3 is CASSPPGQDRGYTF. The CDR3 DNA reads as TGTGCCAGCTCACCCCCGGGACAGGATCGAGGCTACACCTTC.

The chain carries TRBV25-1 and TRBJ1-2, with no clear D. Germline values: CDR1 MGHDK, CDR2 SYGVNS. The ends were cut back, 2 bases at V and 4 bases at J, with 8 bases in the middle. The CDR3 loop spans 13 amino acids. CDR3 bases: TGTGCCAGCAGTGAACCCTGGCCCTATGGCTACACCTTC. This codes for CASSEPWPYGYTF.

The rearrangement uses TRBV5-1 and TRBJ1-3; unclear D gene. Trimming took 4 bases from V and 0 from J, leaving 11 bases between them. This CDR3 is 15 amino acids long. Germline V gene lookup returns CDR1 SGHRS and CDR2 YFSETQ. Here the CDR3 reads CASSGQAHSGNTIYF. In DNA, the CDR3 is TGCGCCAGCAGCGGGCAGGCTCACTCTGGAAACACCATATATTTT.

This clone has more than one count but fewer than ten. The rearrangement links TRBV19 to TRBJ1-1; D gene uncertain. This CDR3 region has 14 residues. In germline, CDR1 is LNHDA, CDR2 SQIVND (reference sequence). Trimming stripped 3 bases from V and 11 bases from J, with 19 bases between. CDR3 in amino acids: CASSISPTAVEAFF. The CDR3 bases are TGTGCCAGTAGTATTTCTCCCACCGCAGTGGAGGCTTTCTTT.